These 25 T cell receptor beta chains originate from one sample sequenced in a study of blood T cells in healthy people across ages. A second PCR of roughly 7 to 11 cycles used a sample-barcoded 5' primer and a J-beta primer mix. TCRdb used MiXCR to reprocess the 5' RACE reads, holding one entry per CDR3 protein. Here the sample spans 650,000 to 1,000,000 distinct CDR3 sequences, around 34% being singletons. Sequencing was carried out using blood. The receptors here all came from a man younger than 35 in good health.

As to this clonotype: This may be a read error, as it is one base from a much larger clone. The chain joins TRBV4-3 to TRBJ2-3; the D call may be TRBD1 or TRBD2 (5 bases each). This CDR3 has 13 amino acids. Looked up from germline, CDR1 is LGHNA and CDR2 is YSLEER. Trimming stripped 5 bases from V and 6 bases from J, with 12 bases between. CDR3 residues: CASSDPGSDTQYF. The CDR3 DNA is TGCGCCAGCAGCGATCCAGGGAGTGATACGCAGTATTTT.

The gene calls are TRBV11-2 and TRBJ2-1; no definite D call. Trimming pared 3 bases from V and 2 bases from J, leaving 11 bases between. The germline gives CDR1 SGHAT, CDR2 FQNNGV. The CDR3 is 15 amino acids. CDR3 region: CASSFSQSPYNEQFF. The CDR3 DNA is TGTGCCAGCAGCTTCAGCCAAAGTCCCTACAATGAGCAGTTCTTC.

This clonotype appeared a few times. This chain connects TRBV10-3 to TRBJ2-7; 7 positions agree with TRBD1. The ends lost 6 bases at V and 7 bases at J; junction bases unmatched: 12. The CDR3 length is 14 residues. The V gene's germline CDR1 is ENHRY and CDR2 SYGVKD. The CDR3 DNA follows: TGTGCCATCAGGACAGGGTCTTTGTTGATGGAGCAGTACTTC. Its protein is CAIRTGSLLMEQYF.

This clonotype was detected only once. The J gene is TRBJ1-4, the V gene TRBV4-2; D remains ambiguous. V shed 0 bases and J shed 11 bases, with 16 bases lying between them. The CDR3 totals 15 residues. Germline CDR1 and CDR2: LGHNA and YNFKEQ. The CDR3 DNA follows: TGTGCCAGCAGCCAAGAGCGGGAAAGGTTTGGGAAACTGTTTTTT. It codes for CASSQERERFGKLFF.

The V gene is TRBV4-2, the J gene TRBJ2-7, with unresolved D. V was clipped by 0 bases and J by 0 bases, with 9 bases between them. The CDR3 contains 15 residues. Germline CDR1 reads LGHNA; CDR2 reads YNFKEQ. The CDR3 DNA follows: TGTGCCAGCAGCCAAGACTGGAGAACCTCCTACGAGCAGTACTTC. Residues: CASSQDWRTSYEQYF.

The J gene is TRBJ2-5, the V gene TRBV20-1; 13 nucleotides match TRBD2. From germline, CDR1 is DFQATT and CDR2 SNEGSKA (reference sequence). This CDR3 spans 16 amino acids. V lost 4 bases to trimming and J lost 5 bases; unmatched junction nucleotides: 10. CDR3 nucleotide sequence: TGCAGTGCTATTGGGACTAGCGGGGACCCGGGGGAGACCCAGTACTTC. It codes for CSAIGTSGDPGETQYF.

This clonotype was recorded a few times. This chain uses TRBV29-1 with TRBJ1-1; D call uncertain. Between the trimmed V and J ends, which lost 4 bases and 1 base, there was a span of 7 bases. Germline-derived CDR1 and CDR2 are SQVTM and ANQGSEA. The CDR3 sequence is 12 residues long. CDR3 amino acids: CSVAESNTEAFF. In DNA form, the CDR3 reads TGCAGCGTTGCAGAATCGAACACTGAAGCTTTCTTT. Full variable domain (missing parts from reference TRBV29-1 and TRBJ1-1): SAVISQKPSRDICQRGTSLTIQCQVDSQVTMMFWYRQQPGQSLTLIATANQGSEATYESGFVIDKFPISRPNLTFSTLTVSNMSPEDSSIYLCSVAESNTEAFFGQGTRLTVV.

This clonotype came up once. V usage is TRBV20-1 and J usage is TRBJ2-5, with D possibly matching TRBD2 (5 bases). The CDR3 covers 13 residues. Deletions cut 1 base from V and 11 bases from J, with 17 bases between. Germline CDR1 and CDR2: DFQATT and SNEGSKA (reference sequence). The chain's CDR3 is CSARVSGNNEQYF. CDR3 sequence (DNA): TGCAGTGCTAGAGTATCGGGGAACAATGAGCAGTACTTC.

On this clonotype: A much more abundant neighbour one base away suggests this may be a read error. The chain uses TRBV9 and TRBJ2-5; TRBD2 matches at 10 bases. Germline assignment: CDR1 SGDLS and CDR2 YYNGEE. J gave up 11 bases and V 3 bases, and 13 bases lay outside the gene matches. The CDR3 runs to 15 residues. CDR3 residues: CASSDSGGGVDEQYF. The CDR3 nucleotides are TGTGCCAGCAGCGACAGCGGGGGGGGTGTCGATGAGCAGTACTTC.

This clonotype was seen more than once but under ten times. The V and J genes are TRBV12-3 or TRBV12-4 and TRBJ1-1; 7 positions agree with TRBD1. V shed 6 bases and J 2 bases; nucleotides not matched to a gene: 12. The CDR3 totals 16 residues. The DNA of the CDR3 is TGTGCCAGCAGCCCCGTCGGGACAGCCTACAACACTGAAGCTTTCTTT. Its translation is CASSPVGTAYNTEAFF.

This clonotype has a handful of counts. The chain joins TRBV5-1 to TRBJ2-4, with TRBD1 matching over 8 bases. Germline lookup yields CDR1 SGHRS and CDR2 YFSETQ. The V gene end was trimmed by 2 bases and the J gene end by 3 bases; junction bases not matched to a gene: 13. The CDR3 loop spans 18 amino acids. The CDR3 region has the DNA TGCGCCAGCAGCTTCCCTTTCAATTCGACAGGGGACAAAAACATTCAGTACTTC. It yields the protein CASSFPFNSTGDKNIQYF.

In this sample, this clonotype turned up many times. The gene calls are TRBV12-3 or TRBV12-4 and TRBJ2-6; maybe TRBD1 (6 bases). CDR3 length: 14 residues. CDR3 DNA sequence: TGTGACCGGGACACTAACTCTGGGGCCAACGTCCTGACTTTC. Encoded protein: CDRDTNSGANVLTF.

This clonotype was counted many times. The rearrangement links TRBV10-3 to TRBJ1-5, with TRBD1 matching over 8 bases. The CDR3 length is 14 residues. V gave up 6 bases and J gave up 7 bases; unmatched junction bases: 8. Germline V gene sequence: CDR1 ENHRY, CDR2 SYGVKD. CDR3 residues: CAISTGQGGQPQHF. CDR3 sequence (DNA): TGTGCCATCAGCACTGGACAGGGAGGGCAGCCCCAGCATTTT.

For the CDR3, the DNA is TGTGCCAGCAGCGCCACAGGGGAGTCCTACGATGAGCAGTACTTC. This encodes CASSATGESYDEQYF. The chain is built from TRBV9 and TRBJ2-1; 7 bases match TRBD1. The end of the DNA aligns better with TRBJ2-7, so the J call may be wrong. The CDR3 has 15 amino acids. Germline values: CDR1 SGDLS, CDR2 YYNGEE.

This clonotype appeared many times. The V and J genes are TRBV10-3 and TRBJ1-2; TRBD1 matches 7 bases. This CDR3 contains 13 residues. Germline CDR1 is ENHRY and CDR2 is SYGVKD. The trim removed 4 bases at V and 8 bases at J, leaving 7 bases unmatched. The CDR3: CAISGTGESGYTF. CDR3 DNA: TGTGCCATCAGTGGCACAGGGGAGAGCGGCTACACCTTC.

This rearrangement joins TRBV27 to TRBJ1-2; 9 bases align to TRBD1. This CDR3 is 13 amino acids long. Germline CDR1 and CDR2: MNHEY and SMNVEV (reference sequence). Trimming took 5 bases from V and 9 from J; bases not matched to a gene: 7. CDR3 nucleotide sequence: TGTGCCAGCAGTCCGGGACAGGGCCTTCGCTACACCTTC. This codes for CASSPGQGLRYTF.

CDR3 nucleotide sequence: TGTGCCAGCAGCCAGACCTGGGACAGCTCTGGAAACACCATATATTTT. It encodes CASSQTWDSSGNTIYF. V and J are TRBV4-2 and TRBJ1-3, with 7 bases matching TRBD1. Germline trimming cut 3 bases from V and 0 bases from J; bases unmatched to any gene: 5. CDR1 LGHNA and CDR2 YNFKEQ come from the germline V gene. This CDR3 has 16 amino acids.

This clonotype was counted between two and nine times. V and J are TRBV7-9 and TRBJ2-1; 10 bases line up with TRBD1. J gave up 5 bases and V 3 bases, and 16 bases lay outside the gene matches. Germline V lookup: CDR1 SEHNR, CDR2 FQNEAQ (reference sequence). There are 19 residues in the CDR3. In DNA form, the CDR3 reads TGTGCCAGCAGCTTGCATACCGGGACAGGGGACTCTACTGACAATGAGCAGTTCTTC. Encoded protein: CASSLHTGTGDSTDNEQFF.

This clonotype was observed a few times. At one end the junction does not follow the germline gene, possibly because of a read error. The chain couples TRBV6-6 to TRBJ1-5; D not resolved. Per germline, CDR1 MNHNY and CDR2 SVGAGI (reference sequence). CDR3 length: 15 amino acids. CDR3 DNA sequence: TGTGCCAGCAGTTACCTCGGACGGTCCGATCAACCCCAGCATTTT. Amino acids: CASSYLGRSDQPQHF.

The chain recombines TRBV12-3 or TRBV12-4 with TRBJ2-1, with D perhaps matching TRBD1 or TRBD2 (5 bases each). The length of the CDR3 is 14 residues. V was clipped by 2 bases and J by 7 bases, with 12 bases between them. CDR3 protein: CASSLFEGQNEQFF. The CDR3, as DNA: TGTGCCAGCAGTTTATTCGAGGGGCAAAATGAGCAGTTCTTC.

The rearrangement uses TRBV14 and TRBJ1-2, with D hard to call. Trimming took off 5 bases at V and 6 bases at J, with 13 bases between the two ends. The CDR3 extends over 13 amino acids. From germline, CDR1 is SGHDN and CDR2 FVKESK. In nucleotides, the CDR3 is TGTGCCAGCAGCTTCGCCGCTACTGATGGCTACACCTTC. This translates into CASSFAATDGYTF.

This clonotype was counted a few times. The gene calls are TRBV20-1 and TRBJ1-1; 9 nucleotides line up with TRBD1. The CDR3 spans 14 residues. CDR1 and CDR2 (germline): DFQATT, SNEGSKA (reference sequence). With V trimmed by 3 bases and J by 3 bases, 5 bases remained unmatched. CDR3 nucleotides: TGCAGTGCTAGCACAGGGGGCTGGTACACTGAAGCTTTCTTT. Its protein product is CSASTGGWYTEAFF.

Concerning this clonotype: A much bigger clone sits one base away, suggesting this may be a read error. The rearrangement uses TRBV20-1 and TRBJ1-2; 9 bases match TRBD1. CDR3 length: 14 amino acids. CDR1 is DFQATT, CDR2 SNEGSKA, per germline (reference sequence). CDR3 DNA: TGCAGTGCTGGAGATGCCCGGGACAGGGACGGCTACACCTTC. Its translation: CSAGDARDRDGYTF.

This clonotype was detected many times. J is TRBJ2-3 and V is TRBV6-4, with D maybe TRBD1 (5 bases). The CDR3 sequence is 16 residues long. Germline CDR1 MRHNA, CDR2 SNTAGT. Trimming stripped 9 bases from V and 0 bases from J, with 19 bases between. CDR3 in amino acids: CASKSTGDPSTDTQYF. The CDR3, as DNA: TGTGCCAGTAAAAGCACAGGTGACCCTAGCACAGATACGCAGTATTTT.

This clonotype occurred a few times. The CDR3 protein is CASSPSEGEVDTQYF. Here the CDR3 DNA reads TGCGCCAGCAGCCCAAGTGAGGGGGAGGTAGATACGCAGTATTTT. The J gene is TRBJ2-3, the V gene TRBV4-1; the D gene could be TRBD1 or TRBD2 (6 bases each). The CDR3 covers 15 residues. Germline CDR1 reads MGHRA; CDR2 reads YSYEKL. V lost 4 bases, J lost 5 bases, and 16 bases lay in between.